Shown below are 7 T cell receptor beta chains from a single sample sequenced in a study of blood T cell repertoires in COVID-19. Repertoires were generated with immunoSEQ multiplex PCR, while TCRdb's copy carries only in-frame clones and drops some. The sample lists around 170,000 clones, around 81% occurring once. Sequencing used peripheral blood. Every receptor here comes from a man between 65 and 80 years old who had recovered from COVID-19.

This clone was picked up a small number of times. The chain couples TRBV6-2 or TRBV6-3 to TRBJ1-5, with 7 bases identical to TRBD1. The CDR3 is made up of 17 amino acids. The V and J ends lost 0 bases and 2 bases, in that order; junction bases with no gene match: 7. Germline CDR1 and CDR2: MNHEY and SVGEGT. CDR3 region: CASSYSTGLAGNQPQHF. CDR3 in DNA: TGTGCCAGCAGTTACTCGACAGGGCTCGCGGGCAATCAGCCCCAGCATTTT.

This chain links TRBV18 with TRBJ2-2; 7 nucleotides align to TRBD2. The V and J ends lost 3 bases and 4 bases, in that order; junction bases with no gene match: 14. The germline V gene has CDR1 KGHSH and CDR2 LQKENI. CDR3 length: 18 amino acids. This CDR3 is CASSPASGAGRGTGELFF. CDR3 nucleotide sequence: TGTGCCAGCTCACCTGCTAGCGGAGCTGGAAGGGGCACCGGGGAGCTGTTTTTT.

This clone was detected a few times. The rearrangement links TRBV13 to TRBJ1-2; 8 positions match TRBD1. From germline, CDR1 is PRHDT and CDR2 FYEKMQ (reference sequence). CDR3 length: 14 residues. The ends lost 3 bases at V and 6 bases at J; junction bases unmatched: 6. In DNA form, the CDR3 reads TGTGCCAGCAGCTTGAGGGGCAGGGGGCATGGCTACACCTTC. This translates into CASSLRGRGHGYTF.

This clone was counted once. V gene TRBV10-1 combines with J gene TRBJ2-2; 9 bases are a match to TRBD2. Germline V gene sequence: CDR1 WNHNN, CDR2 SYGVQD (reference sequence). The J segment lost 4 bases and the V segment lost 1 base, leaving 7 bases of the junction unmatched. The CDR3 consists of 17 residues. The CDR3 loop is CASSEWASGTGTGELFF. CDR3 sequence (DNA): TGCGCCAGCAGTGAGTGGGCTAGCGGGACGGGCACCGGGGAGCTGTTTTTT.

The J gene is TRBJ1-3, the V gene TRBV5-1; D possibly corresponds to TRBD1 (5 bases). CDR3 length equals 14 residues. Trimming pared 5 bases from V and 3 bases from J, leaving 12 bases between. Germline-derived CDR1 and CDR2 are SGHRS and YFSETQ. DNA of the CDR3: TGCGCCAGCAGTTCCAGGGTCGGTGGAAACACCATATATTTT. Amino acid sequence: CASSSRVGGNTIYF.

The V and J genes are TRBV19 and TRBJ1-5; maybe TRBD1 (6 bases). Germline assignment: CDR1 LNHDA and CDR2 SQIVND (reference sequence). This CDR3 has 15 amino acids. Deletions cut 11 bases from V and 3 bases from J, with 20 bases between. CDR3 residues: CASSGTRGFNQPQHF. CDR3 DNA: TGTGCCTCCTCCGGGACCAGGGGATTCAATCAGCCCCAGCATTTT.

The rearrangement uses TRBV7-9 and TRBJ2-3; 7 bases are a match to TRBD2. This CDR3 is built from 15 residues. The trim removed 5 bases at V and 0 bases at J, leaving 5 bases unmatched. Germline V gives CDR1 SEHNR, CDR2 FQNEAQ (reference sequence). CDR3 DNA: TGTGCCAGCAGCCGTCTAGCGGAGAGCACAGATACGCAGTATTTT. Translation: CASSRLAESTDTQYF.